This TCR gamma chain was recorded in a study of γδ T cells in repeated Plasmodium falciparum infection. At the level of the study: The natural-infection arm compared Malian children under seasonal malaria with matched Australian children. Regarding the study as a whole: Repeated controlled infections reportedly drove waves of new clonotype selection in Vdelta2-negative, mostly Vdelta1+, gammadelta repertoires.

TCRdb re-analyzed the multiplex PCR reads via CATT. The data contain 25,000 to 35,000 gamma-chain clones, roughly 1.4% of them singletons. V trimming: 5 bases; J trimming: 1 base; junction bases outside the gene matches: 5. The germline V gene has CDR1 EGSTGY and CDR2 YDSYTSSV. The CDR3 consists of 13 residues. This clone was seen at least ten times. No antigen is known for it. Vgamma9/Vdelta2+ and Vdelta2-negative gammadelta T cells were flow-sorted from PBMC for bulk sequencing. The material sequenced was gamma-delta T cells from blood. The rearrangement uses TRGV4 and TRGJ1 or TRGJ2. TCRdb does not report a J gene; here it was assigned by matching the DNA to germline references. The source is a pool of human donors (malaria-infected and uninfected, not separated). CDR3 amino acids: CATWGVNYYKKLF. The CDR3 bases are TGTGCCACCTGGGGGGTTAATTATTATAAGAAACTCTTT.